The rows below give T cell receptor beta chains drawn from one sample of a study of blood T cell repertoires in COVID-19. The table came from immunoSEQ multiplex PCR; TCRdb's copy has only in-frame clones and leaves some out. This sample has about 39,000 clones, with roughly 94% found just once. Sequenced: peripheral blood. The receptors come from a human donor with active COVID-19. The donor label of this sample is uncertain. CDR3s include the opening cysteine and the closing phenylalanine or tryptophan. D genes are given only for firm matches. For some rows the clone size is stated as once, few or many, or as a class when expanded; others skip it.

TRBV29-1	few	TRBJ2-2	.	TGCAGCGGCCTCGAGGCAGGGAGGACCGGGGAGCTGTTTTTT	CSGLEAGRTGELFF
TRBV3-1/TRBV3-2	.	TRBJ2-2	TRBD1	TGTGCCAGCAGCCAAGTCCTGACAGGGGCCACCGGGGAGCTGTTTTTT	CASSQVLTGATGELFF
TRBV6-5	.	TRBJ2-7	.	TGTGCCACCACAGATTATCTTCGAGAGCAGTACTTC	CATTDYLREQYF
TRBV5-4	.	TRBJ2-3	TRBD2	TGTGCCAGCAGCCGGACAACTAGCGGGGGCCAGCTTGCGACGGATACGCAGTATTTT	CASSRTTSGGQLATDTQYF
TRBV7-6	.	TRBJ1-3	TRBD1	TGTGCCAGCAGCCCGGGACAGGGAAACACCATATATTTT	CASSPGQGNTIYF
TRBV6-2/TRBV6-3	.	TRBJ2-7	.	TGTGCCAGCAGTATCCCATACTACCCCGACCCCAACGAGCAGTACTTC	CASSIPYYPDPNEQYF
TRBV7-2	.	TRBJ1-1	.	TGTGCCAGCAGCTTAATTCAGGGGCGCGAGACTGAAGCTTTCTTT	CASSLIQGRETEAFF
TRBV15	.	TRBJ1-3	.	TGTGCCACCAGCATAGCCAGGGTTTCTGGAAACACCATATATTTT	CATSIARVSGNTIYF
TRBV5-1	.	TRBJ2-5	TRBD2	TGCGCCAGCAGCCGTCCCGGGACTAGGCAAGAGACCCAGTACTTC	CASSRPGTRQETQYF
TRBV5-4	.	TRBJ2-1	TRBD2	TGTGCCAGCAGCCCCCAGCCGGGACTAGCGCTAAATGAGCAGTTCTTC	CASSPQPGLALNEQFF
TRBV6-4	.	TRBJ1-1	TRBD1	TGTGCCAGCAGTGACCGGGACAGGGTACTCCTCGGTCGCACTGAAGCTTTCTTT	CASSDRDRVLLGRTEAFF
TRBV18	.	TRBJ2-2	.	TGTGCCAGCTCACCATCTAGCGATAACACCGGGGAGCTGTTTTTT	CASSPSSDNTGELFF
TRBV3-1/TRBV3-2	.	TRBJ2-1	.	TGTGCCAGCAGCCCCCGAGGAGCTGCCTACAATGAGCAGTTCTTC	CASSPRGAAYNEQFF
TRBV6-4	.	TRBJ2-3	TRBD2	TGTGCCAGCAGTGTGGGACTAGCAGGAGGAGATACGCAGTATTTT	CASSVGLAGGDTQYF
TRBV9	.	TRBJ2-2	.	TGTGCCAGCAGCGAACGACTTTTCGGCGGGACGACCGGGGAGCTGTTTTTT	CASSERLFGGTTGELFF
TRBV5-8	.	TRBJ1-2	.	TGTGCCAGCAGCTTGGCCCAGGGGAATGGCTACACCTTC	CASSLAQGNGYTF
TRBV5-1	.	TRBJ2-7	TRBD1	TGCGCCAGCAGCACGAACTCCGGGACAGACTACGAGCAGTACTTC	CASSTNSGTDYEQYF
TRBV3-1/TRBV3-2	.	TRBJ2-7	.	TGTGCCAGCAGCCAAGAGGTAGTCTACTACGAGCAGTACTTC	CASSQEVVYYEQYF
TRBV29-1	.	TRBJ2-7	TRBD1	TGCAGCGTTGACCACACCGGGACAGACTACGAGCAGTACTTC	CSVDHTGTDYEQYF
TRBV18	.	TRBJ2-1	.	TGTGCCAGCTCACCACCTACGACAGGACAACCCTACAATGAGCAGTTCTTC	CASSPPTTGQPYNEQFF
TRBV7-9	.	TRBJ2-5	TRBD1	TGTGCCAGCAGCTACGGGACAGGGAGGGGGGAGACCCAGTACTTC	CASSYGTGRGETQYF
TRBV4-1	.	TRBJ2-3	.	TGCGCCAGCAGCCATCCGGCGCGGGGATATACGCAGTATTTT	CASSHPARGYTQYF
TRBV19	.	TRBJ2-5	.	TGTGCCAGTAGTATGGCGGGGGAGACCCAGTACTTC	CASSMAGETQYF
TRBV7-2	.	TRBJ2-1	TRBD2	TGTGCCAGCAGCCACGATGCTAGCGGGGGGGCCTACAATGAGCAGTTCTTC	CASSHDASGGAYNEQFF
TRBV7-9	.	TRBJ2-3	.	TGTGCCAGCAGCCCCCCTACAGATACGCAGTATTTT	CASSPPTDTQYF
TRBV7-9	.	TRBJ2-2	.	TGTGCCAGCAGCTTAGCGCGCGTTACCGGGGAGCTGTTTTTT	CASSLARVTGELFF
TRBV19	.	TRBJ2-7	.	TGTGCCAGTGGCATCAGGGCCGACTACGAGCAGTACTTC	CASGIRADYEQYF
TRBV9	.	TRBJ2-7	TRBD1	TGTGCCAGCAGCGTAGGACAGGGGGCAGGCGAGCAGTACTTC	CASSVGQGAGEQYF
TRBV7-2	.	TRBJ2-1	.	TGTGCCAGCCGCACTAGAACACCTTCGGGCAATGAGCAGTTCTTC	CASRTRTPSGNEQFF
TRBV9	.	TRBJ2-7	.	TGTGCCAGCAGCGTAGGACTAGCCTACGAGCAGTACTTC	CASSVGLAYEQYF
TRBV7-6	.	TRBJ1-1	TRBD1	TGTGCCAGCAGCTCAGGGACAGGGGTGAACACTGAAGCTTTCTTT	CASSSGTGVNTEAFF
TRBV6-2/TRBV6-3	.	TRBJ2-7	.	TGTGCCAGCAGTCACGGACAGACCTACGAGCAGTACTTC	CASSHGQTYEQYF
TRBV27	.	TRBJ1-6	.	TGTGCCAGCAGTTCGTTGACAGACACCAAAAATTATAATTCACCCCTCCACTTT	CASSSLTDTKNYNSPLHF
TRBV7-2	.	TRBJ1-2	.	TGTGCCAGCAGCTCCCCCCCGGTCCTCGACTATGGCTACACCTTC	CASSSPPVLDYGYTF
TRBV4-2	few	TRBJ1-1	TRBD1	TGTGCCAGCACCGGGACAGGGACGCCCACTGAAGCTTTCTTT	CASTGTGTPTEAFF
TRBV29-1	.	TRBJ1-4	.	TGCAGCGTCGGCAGGGGTGAAAAACTGTTTTTT	CSVGRGEKLFF
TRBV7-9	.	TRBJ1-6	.	TGTGCCAGCAGCTACGGGGTCCCCAGGGGCCCCCGAGTTCTATCACCCCTCCACTTT	CASSYGVPRGPRVLSPLHF
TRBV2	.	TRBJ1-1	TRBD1	TGTGCCAGCACCCCGGGACAGCCACTCTCCGAAGCTTTCTTT	CASTPGQPLSEAFF
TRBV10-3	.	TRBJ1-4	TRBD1	TGTGCCATCAGTGAGGGGGACAGCTCAACTAATGAAAAACTGTTTTTT	CAISEGDSSTNEKLFF
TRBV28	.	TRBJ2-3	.	TGTGCCAGCAGTTTGGGGCTTTCGAAAGATACGCAGTATTTT	CASSLGLSKDTQYF
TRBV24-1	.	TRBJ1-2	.	TGTGCCACCAGCCCCGGAGGAGCCAACTATGGCTACACCTTC	CATSPGGANYGYTF
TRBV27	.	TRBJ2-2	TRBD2	TGTGCCAGCAGCCGGCGGCTAGCGGGAAGTAACACCGGGGAGCTGTTTTTT	CASSRRLAGSNTGELFF
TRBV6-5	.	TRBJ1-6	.	TGTGCCAGCAGAGTAGGACAGAATTCACCCCTCCACTTT	CASRVGQNSPLHF
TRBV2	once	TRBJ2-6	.	TGTGCCAGCAGTGAGATCCGGAGCTCTGGGGCCAACGTCCTGACTTTC	CASSEIRSSGANVLTF
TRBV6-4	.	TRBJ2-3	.	TGTGCCAGCAGTGACGCTTGGGCGACGGATACGCAGTATTTT	CASSDAWATDTQYF
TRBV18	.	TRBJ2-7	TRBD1	TGTGCCAGCTCACCTGTGAGGACAGGGCACTACGAGCAGTACTTC	CASSPVRTGHYEQYF
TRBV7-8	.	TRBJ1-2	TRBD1	TGTGCCAGCAGGCCAACAGGGGGCATGGACTATGGCTACACCTTC	CASRPTGGMDYGYTF
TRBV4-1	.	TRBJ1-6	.	TGCGCCAGCAGCCAAGTGTCACAGGGTGGGACACCCCTCCACTTT	CASSQVSQGGTPLHF
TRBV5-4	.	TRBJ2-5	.	TGTGCCAGCAGCTTGAGCACGAAAGAAGAGACCCAGTACTTC	CASSLSTKEETQYF
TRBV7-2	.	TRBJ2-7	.	TGTGCCAGCAGCCTAGCGAGGAGCTCCTACGAGCAGTACTTC	CASSLARSSYEQYF
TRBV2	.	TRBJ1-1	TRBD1	TGTGCCAGCAGTTCGTTAGTAGGGCAGGGGGATCCGGAAGCTTTCTTT	CASSSLVGQGDPEAFF
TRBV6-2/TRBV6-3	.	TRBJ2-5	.	TGTGCCAGCAGCAGCCGGGACACCCTACTTAAACTAACTGAAGAGACCCAGTACTTC	CASSSRDTLLKLTEETQYF
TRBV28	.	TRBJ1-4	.	TGTGCCAGCAGTAAAAAGGGGTTTGGGGAAAAACTGTTTTTT	CASSKKGFGEKLFF
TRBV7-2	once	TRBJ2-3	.	TGTGCCAGCAGCTTAGCACTGCATACGCAGTATTTT	CASSLALHTQYF
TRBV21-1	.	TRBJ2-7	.	TGTGCCAGCAGCTTACGAAGGGACAGGGTAGAGGTCCTGGAAGGGCTAAAACAGGAGCAGTACTTC	CASSLRRDRVEVLEGLKQEQYF
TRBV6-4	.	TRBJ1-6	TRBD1	TGTGCCAGCAAAACGGGACAGGGAGGGGGATATCCCCTCCACTTT	CASKTGQGGGYPLHF
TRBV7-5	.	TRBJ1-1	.	TGTGCCAGAAGCCCGTTTAAGGCAACAGGGTTTGGGTTCTGCGACAGTGTAGCTTTCTTT	CARSPFKATGFGFCDSVAFF
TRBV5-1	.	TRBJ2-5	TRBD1	TGCGCCAGCAGCTTCCCCTCAGGGGGCATACAAGAGACCCAGTACTTC	CASSFPSGGIQETQYF
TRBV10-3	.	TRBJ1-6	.	TGTGCCATCAGTGAGTCATCCGATTCACCCCTCCACTTT	CAISESSDSPLHF
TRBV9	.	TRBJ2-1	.	TGTGCCAGCAGCGTAGCGGGAGCGAATGAGCAGTTCTTC	CASSVAGANEQFF